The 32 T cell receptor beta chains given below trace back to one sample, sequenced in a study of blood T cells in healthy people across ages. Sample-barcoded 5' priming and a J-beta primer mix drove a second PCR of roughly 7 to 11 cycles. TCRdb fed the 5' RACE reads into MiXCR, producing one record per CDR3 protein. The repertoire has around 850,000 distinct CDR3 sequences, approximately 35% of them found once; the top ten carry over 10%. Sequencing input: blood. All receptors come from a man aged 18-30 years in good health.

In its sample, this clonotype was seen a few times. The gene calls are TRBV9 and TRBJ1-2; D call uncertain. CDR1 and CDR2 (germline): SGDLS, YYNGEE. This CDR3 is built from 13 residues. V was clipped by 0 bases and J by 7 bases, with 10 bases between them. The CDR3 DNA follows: TGTGCCAGCAGCGTAGCCGGGTTTGGTGGCTACACCTTC. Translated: CASSVAGFGGYTF.

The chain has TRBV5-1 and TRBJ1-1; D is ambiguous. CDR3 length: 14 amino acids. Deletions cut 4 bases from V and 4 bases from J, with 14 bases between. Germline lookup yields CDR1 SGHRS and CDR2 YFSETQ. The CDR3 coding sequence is TGCGCCAGCAGCCCTCTCGAAGAGGGCACTGAAGCTTTCTTT. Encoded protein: CASSPLEEGTEAFF.

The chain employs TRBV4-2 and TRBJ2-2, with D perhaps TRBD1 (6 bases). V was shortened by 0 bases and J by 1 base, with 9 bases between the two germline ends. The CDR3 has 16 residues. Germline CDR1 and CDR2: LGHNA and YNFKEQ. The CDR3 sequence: CASSQDPGENTGELFF. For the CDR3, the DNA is TGTGCCAGCAGCCAAGATCCAGGGGAGAACACCGGGGAGCTGTTTTTT.

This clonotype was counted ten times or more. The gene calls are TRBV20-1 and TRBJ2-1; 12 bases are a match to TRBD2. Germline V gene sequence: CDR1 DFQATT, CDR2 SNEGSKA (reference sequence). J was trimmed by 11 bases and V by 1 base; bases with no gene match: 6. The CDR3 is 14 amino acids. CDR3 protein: CSARGWTSGEKQFF. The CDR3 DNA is TGCAGTGCTAGAGGTTGGACTAGCGGGGAAAAGCAGTTCTTC.

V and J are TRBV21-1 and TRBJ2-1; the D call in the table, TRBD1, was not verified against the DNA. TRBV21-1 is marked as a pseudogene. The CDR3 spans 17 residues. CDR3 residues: CASSKAGWTGSYNEQFF. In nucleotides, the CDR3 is TGTGCCAGCAGCAAAGCTGGTTGGACTGGGTCCTACAATGAGCAGTTCTTC.

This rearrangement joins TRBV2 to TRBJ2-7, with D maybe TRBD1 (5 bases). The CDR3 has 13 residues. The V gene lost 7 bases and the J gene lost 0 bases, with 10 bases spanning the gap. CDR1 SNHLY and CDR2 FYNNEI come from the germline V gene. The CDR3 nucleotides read TGTGCCAGCATGCAGGGTCCCTCCTACGAGCAGTACTTC. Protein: CASMQGPSYEQYF.

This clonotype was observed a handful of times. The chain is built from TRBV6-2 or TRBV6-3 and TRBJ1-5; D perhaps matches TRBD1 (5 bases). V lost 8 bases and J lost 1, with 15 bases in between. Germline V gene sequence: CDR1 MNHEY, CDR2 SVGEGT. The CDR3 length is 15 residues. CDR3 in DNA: TGTGCCAGCGGCTTGTCGGGGGGGAGCAATCAGCCCCAGCATTTT. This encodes CASGLSGGSNQPQHF.

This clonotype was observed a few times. CDR3 protein: CASSSRGLGLEAFF. The DNA of the CDR3 is TGTGCCAGCTCCTCCCGGGGGTTAGGTCTAGAAGCTTTCTTT. The chain employs TRBV7-9 and TRBJ1-1, with a tentative D call TRBD1 (5 bases). Germline lookup yields CDR1 SEHNR and CDR2 FQNEAQ (reference sequence). Deletions cut 8 bases from V and 8 bases from J, with 21 bases between. This CDR3 has 14 residues.

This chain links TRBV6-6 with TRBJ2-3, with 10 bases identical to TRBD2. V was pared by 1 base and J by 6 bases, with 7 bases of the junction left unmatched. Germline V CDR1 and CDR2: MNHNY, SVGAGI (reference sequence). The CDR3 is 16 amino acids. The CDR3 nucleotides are TGTGCCAGCAGTTACTGGGAGCGGGGGGGCAGGGATACGCAGTATTTT. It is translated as CASSYWERGGRDTQYF.

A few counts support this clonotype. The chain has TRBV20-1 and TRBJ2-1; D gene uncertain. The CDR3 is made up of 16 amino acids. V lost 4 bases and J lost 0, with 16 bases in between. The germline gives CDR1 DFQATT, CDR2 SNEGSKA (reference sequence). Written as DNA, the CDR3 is TGCAGTGCTACTGTGGCGAGTGGGATCTCCTACAATGAGCAGTTCTTC. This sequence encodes CSATVASGISYNEQFF.

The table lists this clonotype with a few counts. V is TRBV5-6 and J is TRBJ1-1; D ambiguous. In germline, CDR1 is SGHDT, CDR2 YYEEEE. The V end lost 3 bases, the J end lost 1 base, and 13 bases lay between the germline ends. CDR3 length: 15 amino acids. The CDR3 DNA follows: TGTGCCAGCAGCTCACTCATTTGGGCGAACACTGAAGCTTTCTTT. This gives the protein CASSSLIWANTEAFF.

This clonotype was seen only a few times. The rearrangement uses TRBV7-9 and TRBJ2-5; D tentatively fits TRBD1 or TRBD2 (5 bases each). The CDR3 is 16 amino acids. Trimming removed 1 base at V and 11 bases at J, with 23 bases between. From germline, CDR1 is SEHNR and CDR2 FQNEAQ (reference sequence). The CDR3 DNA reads TGTGCCAGCAGCTTAGAGGTGGGACCCACCTTCCCGATTCAGTACTTC. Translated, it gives CASSLEVGPTFPIQYF.

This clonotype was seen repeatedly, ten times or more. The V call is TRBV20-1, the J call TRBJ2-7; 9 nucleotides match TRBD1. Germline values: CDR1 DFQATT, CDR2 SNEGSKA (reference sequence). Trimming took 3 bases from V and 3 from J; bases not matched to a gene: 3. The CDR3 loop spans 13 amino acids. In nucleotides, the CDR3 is TGCAGTGCTAGGACAGGGGGAAACTACGAGCAGTACTTC. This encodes CSARTGGNYEQYF.

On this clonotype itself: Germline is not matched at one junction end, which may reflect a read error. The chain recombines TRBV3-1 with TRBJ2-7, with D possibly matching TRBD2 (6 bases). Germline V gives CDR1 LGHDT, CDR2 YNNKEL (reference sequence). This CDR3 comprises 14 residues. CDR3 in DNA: TGTGCCAGCAGCCAAGATCTAGGAGGGGAAAGGGAGTTCTTC. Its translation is CASSQDLGGEREFF.

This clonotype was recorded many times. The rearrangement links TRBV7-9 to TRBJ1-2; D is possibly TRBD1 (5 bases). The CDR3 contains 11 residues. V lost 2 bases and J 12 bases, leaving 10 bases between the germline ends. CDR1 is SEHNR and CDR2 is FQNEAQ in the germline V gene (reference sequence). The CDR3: CASSLYGANTF. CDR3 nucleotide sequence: TGTGCCAGCAGCTTATACGGGGCGAACACCTTC.

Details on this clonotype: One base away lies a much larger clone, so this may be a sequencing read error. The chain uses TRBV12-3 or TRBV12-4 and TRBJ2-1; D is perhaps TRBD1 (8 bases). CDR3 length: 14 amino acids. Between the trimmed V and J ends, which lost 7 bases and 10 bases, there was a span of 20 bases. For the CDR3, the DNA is TGTGCCAGCACTCCGCGGACAGGGAGGGAGGAGCAGTTCTTC. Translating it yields CASTPRTGREEQFF.

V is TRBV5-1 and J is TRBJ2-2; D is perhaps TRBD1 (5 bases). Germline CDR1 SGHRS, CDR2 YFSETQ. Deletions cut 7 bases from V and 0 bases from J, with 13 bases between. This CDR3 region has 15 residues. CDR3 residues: CASRIQETNTGELFF. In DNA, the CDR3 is TGCGCCAGCCGCATACAGGAGACGAACACCGGGGAGCTGTTTTTT.

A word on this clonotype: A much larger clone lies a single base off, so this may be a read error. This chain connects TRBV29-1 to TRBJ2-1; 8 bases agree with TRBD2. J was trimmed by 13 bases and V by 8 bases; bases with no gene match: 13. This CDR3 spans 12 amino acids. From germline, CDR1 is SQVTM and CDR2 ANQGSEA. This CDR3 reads CSLRGGGETQFF. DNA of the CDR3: TGCAGCCTCCGGGGGGGTGGGGAGACCCAGTTCTTC.

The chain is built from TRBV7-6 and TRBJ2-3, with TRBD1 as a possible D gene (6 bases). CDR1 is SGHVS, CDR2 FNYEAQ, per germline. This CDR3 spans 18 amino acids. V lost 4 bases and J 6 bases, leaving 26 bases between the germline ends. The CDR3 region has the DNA TGTGCCAGCAGCTCCCCCCAGGGGTTGTCTATGGGATGGGATACGCAGTATTTT. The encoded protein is CASSSPQGLSMGWDTQYF.

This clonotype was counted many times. The CDR3 sequence: CASSSSGGSYNEQFF. CDR3 nucleotide sequence: TGTGCCAGCAGTTCATCAGGGGGCTCCTACAATGAGCAGTTCTTC. The V and J genes are TRBV6-6 and TRBJ2-1; 7 positions agree with TRBD1. Germline V lookup: CDR1 MNHNY, CDR2 SVGAGI (reference sequence). V shed 4 bases and J 0 bases; nucleotides not matched to a gene: 3. The CDR3 extends over 15 amino acids.

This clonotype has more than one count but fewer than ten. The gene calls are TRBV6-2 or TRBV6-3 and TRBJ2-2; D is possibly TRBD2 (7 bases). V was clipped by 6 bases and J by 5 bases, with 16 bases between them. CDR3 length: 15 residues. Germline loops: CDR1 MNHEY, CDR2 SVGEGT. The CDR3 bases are TGTGCCAGCAGGGCCCGGGGGGCTGGAACCGGGGAGCTGTTTTTT. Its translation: CASRARGAGTGELFF.

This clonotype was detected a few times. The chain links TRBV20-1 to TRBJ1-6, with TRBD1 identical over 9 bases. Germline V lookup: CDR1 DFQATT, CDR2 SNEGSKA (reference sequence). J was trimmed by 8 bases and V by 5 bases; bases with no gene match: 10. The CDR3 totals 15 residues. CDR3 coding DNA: TGCAGTGCTTCCGGACAGGGGAATTCGGATTCACCCCTCCACTTT. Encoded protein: CSASGQGNSDSPLHF.

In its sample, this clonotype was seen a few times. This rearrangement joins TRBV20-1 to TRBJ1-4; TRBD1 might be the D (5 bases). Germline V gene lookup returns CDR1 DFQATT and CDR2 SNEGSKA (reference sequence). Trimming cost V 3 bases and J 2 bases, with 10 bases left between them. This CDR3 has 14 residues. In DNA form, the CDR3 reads TGCAGTGCTAGCCCCGGGACGACTAATGAAAAACTGTTTTTT. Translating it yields CSASPGTTNEKLFF.

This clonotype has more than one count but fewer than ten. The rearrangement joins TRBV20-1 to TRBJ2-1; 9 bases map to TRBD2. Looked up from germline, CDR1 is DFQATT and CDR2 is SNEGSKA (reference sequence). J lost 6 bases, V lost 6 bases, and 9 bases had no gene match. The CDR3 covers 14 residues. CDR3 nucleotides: TGCAGTGCCATCACGGGACTAGCAGGCAATGAGCAGTTCTTC. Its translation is CSAITGLAGNEQFF.

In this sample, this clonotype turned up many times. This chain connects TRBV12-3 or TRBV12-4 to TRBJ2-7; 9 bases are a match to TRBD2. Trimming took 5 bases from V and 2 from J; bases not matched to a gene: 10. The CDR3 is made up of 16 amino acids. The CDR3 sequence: CASSVLSGGFPYEQYF. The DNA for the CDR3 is TGTGCCAGCAGTGTCCTTAGCGGGGGCTTCCCCTACGAGCAGTACTTC.

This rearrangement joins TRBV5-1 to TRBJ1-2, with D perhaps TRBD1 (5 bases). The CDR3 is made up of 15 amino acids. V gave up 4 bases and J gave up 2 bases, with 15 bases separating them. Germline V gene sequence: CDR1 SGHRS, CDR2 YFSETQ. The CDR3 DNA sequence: TGCGCCAGCAGCCCGGATGGACACCCGAACTATGGCTACACCTTC. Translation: CASSPDGHPNYGYTF.

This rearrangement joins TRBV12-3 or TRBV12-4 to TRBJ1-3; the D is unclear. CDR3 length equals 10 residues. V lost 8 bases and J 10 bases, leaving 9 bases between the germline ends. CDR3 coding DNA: TGTGCCAGCGTCGCGGCGACCATATATTTT. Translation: CASVAATIYF.

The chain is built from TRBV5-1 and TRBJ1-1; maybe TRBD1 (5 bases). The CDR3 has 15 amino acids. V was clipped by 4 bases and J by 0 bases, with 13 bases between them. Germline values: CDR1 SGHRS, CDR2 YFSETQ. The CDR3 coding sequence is TGCGCCAGCAGCGCCATGACAGCTATGAACACTGAAGCTTTCTTT. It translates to CASSAMTAMNTEAFF.

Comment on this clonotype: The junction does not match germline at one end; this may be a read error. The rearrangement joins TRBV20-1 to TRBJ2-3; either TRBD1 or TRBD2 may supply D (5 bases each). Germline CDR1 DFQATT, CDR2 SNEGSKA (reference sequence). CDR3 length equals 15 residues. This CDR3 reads CSAGDWGLGTDTQYF. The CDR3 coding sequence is TGCAGTGCTGGAGATTGGGGGTTAGGCACAGATACGCAGTATTTT.

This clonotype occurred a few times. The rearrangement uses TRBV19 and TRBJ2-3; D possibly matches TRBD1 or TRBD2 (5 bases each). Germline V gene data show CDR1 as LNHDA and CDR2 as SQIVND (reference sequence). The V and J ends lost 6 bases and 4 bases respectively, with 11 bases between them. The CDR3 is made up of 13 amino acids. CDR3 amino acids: CASSFRGPDTQYF. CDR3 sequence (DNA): TGTGCCAGTAGCTTCCGGGGCCCAGATACGCAGTATTTT.

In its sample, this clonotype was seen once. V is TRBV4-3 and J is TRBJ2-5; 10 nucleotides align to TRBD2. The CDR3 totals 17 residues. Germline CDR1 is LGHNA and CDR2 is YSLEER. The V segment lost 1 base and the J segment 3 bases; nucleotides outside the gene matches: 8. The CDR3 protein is CASSQGIAGGVEETQYF. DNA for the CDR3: TGCGCCAGCAGCCAAGGGATAGCGGGGGGCGTAGAAGAGACCCAGTACTTC.

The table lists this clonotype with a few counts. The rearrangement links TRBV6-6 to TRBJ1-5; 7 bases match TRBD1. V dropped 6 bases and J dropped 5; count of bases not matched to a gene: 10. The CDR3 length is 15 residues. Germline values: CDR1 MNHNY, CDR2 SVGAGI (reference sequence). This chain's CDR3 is CASSTPGTVDQPQHF. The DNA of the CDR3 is TGTGCCAGCAGCACCCCCGGGACAGTGGATCAGCCCCAGCATTTT.